This TCR beta chain was retrieved from a study of blood T cells in healthy people across ages. To note about this clonotype: The antigen is undetermined.

General observations from the study: Roughly linearly, TCR beta diversity per million T cells fell as age increased.

Primers used in a second PCR of about 7 to 12 cycles were a sample-barcoded 5' primer and a J-beta primer mix. All cDNA molecules were each tagged by a template-switch adaptor with 12 random nucleotides. MiXCR, run by TCRdb on the 5' RACE reads, gives a single entry per CDR3 protein. The sample holds about 2 million distinct CDR3 sequences, about 50% seen once. Drawn from each donor were approximately 9.2 milliliters of peripheral blood. Sequenced: blood. The clonotype was recovered from a woman aged 40 to 50 in good health.

CDR3 sequence reads: CSAESGLAEETQYF. In DNA form, the CDR3 reads TGCAGTGCCGAATCGGGACTAGCGGAAGAGACCCAGTACTTC. The chain links TRBV20-1 to TRBJ2-5, with TRBD2 matching over 11 bases. Germline assignment: CDR1 DFQATT and CDR2 SNEGSKA (reference sequence). The CDR3 contains 14 residues. J was trimmed by 3 bases and V by 6 bases; bases with no gene match: 6.